This T cell receptor beta chain is from a study of pediatric ulcerative colitis. Findings and limits, study-wide: Rectal repertoires separated controls, mild-moderate and acute severe colitis. Ulcerative colitis patients shared more blood-rectal clones than controls. Blood-derived T cells may be present in rectal pinch biopsies.

One to two pinch biopsies were taken from the rectum during colonoscopy. Regarding this clone: Antigen: not known.

This was a survey-level run. The assay was immunoSEQ multiplex PCR, and TCRdb's table has in-frame clones only and misses some. Of tens of thousands of clones listed, around 78% are singletons. The TCR originated in a girl aged 5-17 years with moderate ulcerative colitis. Sequencing used gut tissue.

CDR3 sequence: CASSFVGTTGHHYNEQFF. For the CDR3, the DNA is TGTGCCAGCAGCTTTGTGGGGACGACGGGACACCACTACAATGAGCAGTTCTTC. The chain employs TRBV5-6 and TRBJ2-1, with a tentative D call TRBD1 (6 bases). Germline V gene data show CDR1 as SGHDT and CDR2 as YYEEEE. The germline V and J ends were trimmed by 2 bases and 3 bases, with 21 bases remaining between them. There are 18 residues in the CDR3.